This entry concerns a single TCR beta chain. Its antigen is still unknown. The data are from a study of T cell responses to AZD1222 COVID-19 vaccine. Overall study findings and caveats: The CD4 TCRs associated with vaccination extended across spike and predominated at 160-218 and 743-854.

TCRdb's table, derived via immunoSEQ multiplex PCR, lists solely in-frame clones and lacks some. Here the sample spans around 140,000 clones, about 82% being singletons. The CDR3 has 11 amino acids. V was clipped by 5 bases and J by 8 bases, with 6 bases between them. The germline gives CDR1 MNHNY, CDR2 SVGAGI (reference sequence). Sequences were derived from peripheral blood, sampled 28 days after the second dose of the MenACWY control vaccine. The genes are TRBV6-6 and TRBJ2-2; D not certain. The receptor's source is an adult who received the MenACWY meningococcal vaccine as a control. The chain's CDR3 is CASSRLGELFF. The CDR3 DNA sequence: TGTGCCAGCAGTCGTTTGGGGGAGCTGTTTTTT.